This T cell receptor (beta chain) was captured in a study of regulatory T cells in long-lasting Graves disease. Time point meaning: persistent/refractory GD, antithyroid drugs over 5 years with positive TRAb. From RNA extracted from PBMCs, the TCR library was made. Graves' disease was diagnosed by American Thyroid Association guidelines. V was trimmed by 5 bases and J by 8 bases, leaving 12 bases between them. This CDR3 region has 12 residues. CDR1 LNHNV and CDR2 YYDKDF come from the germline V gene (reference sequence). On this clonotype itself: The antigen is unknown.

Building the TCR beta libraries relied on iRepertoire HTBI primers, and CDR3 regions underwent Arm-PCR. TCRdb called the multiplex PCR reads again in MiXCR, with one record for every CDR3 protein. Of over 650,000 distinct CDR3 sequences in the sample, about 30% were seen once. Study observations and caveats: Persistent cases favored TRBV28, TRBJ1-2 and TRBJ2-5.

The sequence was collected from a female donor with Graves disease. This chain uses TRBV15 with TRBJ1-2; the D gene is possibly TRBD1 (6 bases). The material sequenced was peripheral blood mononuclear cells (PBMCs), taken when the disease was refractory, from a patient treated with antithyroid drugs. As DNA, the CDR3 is TGTGCCACCAGCGGGCCCCAGGGGGGCTACACCTTC. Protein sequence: CATSGPQGGYTF.